What follows are 2 T cell receptor beta chains derived from one specimen sequenced in a study of blood T cell repertoires in COVID-19. Some clones are missing from TCRdb's copy, which holds only in-frame ones; the method was immunoSEQ multiplex PCR. The repertoire holds just over 150,000 clones, around 91% seen once, with roughly 15% in the top ten. Material: peripheral blood. The receptors come from a woman between 35 and 50 years old with acute or convalescent COVID-19.

CDR3 region: CATSDSGDRNTEAFF. The CDR3 DNA follows: TGTGCCACCAGTGATTCGGGGGACAGGAACACTGAAGCTTTCTTT. The chain couples TRBV24-1 to TRBJ1-1, with 7 bases aligning to TRBD1. The ends lost 2 bases at V and 1 base at J; junction bases unmatched: 3. The CDR3 has 15 amino acids. Germline V gene lookup returns CDR1 KGHDR and CDR2 SFDVKD.

This clone was observed a single time. The chain is built from TRBV30 and TRBJ1-2; D possibly corresponds to TRBD1 (5 bases). CDR1 GTSNPN and CDR2 SVGIG come from the germline V gene (reference sequence). This CDR3 has 12 amino acids. The V gene lost 3 bases and the J gene lost 4 bases, with 9 bases spanning the gap. The CDR3 nucleotides read TGTGCCTGGAGGGGGCAGGGCTATGGCTACACCTTC. It encodes CAWRGQGYGYTF.